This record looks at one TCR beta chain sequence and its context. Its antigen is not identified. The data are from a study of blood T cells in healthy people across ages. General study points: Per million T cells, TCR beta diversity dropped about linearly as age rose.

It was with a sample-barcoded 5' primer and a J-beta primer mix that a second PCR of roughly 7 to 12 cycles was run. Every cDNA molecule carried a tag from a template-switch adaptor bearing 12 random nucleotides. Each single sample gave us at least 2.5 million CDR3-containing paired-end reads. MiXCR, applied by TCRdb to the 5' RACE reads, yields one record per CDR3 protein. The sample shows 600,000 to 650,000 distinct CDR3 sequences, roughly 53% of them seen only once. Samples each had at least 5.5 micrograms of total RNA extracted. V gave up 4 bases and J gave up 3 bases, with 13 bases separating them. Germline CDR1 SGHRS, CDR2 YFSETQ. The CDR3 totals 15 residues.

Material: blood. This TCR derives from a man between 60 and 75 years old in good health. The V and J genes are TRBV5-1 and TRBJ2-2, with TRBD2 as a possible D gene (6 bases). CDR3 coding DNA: TGCGCCAGCAGCGCGGGACTTCCTCACACCGGGGAGCTGTTTTTT. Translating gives CASSAGLPHTGELFF.